This TCR beta chain was obtained from a study of cytomegalovirus exposure and HLA in healthy donors. Separate from the approximately 670-subject first cohort, the roughly 130-subject validation cohort was the one that the donors belonged to. Study findings and constraints: Listed as cytomegalovirus-associated were over 150 TCR beta chains. Subsequent analysis of the 110 or so validation repertoires found a tendency for first-cohort TCR clusters to co-occur.

About this clone itself: Antigen: not known.

TCRdb keeps only in-frame clones here, not all; method: immunoSEQ multiplex PCR. The table has approximately 190,000 clones, 80% to 90% seen once. The length of the CDR3 is 16 residues. Germline loops: CDR1 MNHEY, CDR2 SVGAGI. V trimming: 2 bases; J trimming: 8 bases; junction bases outside the gene matches: 14. The TCR was taken from a woman in her twenties or thirties in good health and CMV-seropositive. The chain links TRBV6-5 to TRBJ1-2; 7 bases map to TRBD1. Sequenced input: PBMCs. The CDR3 is CASSYRTGQTWEGYTF. The CDR3 DNA sequence: TGTGCCAGCAGTTACCGGACAGGCCAAACCTGGGAGGGCTACACCTTC.